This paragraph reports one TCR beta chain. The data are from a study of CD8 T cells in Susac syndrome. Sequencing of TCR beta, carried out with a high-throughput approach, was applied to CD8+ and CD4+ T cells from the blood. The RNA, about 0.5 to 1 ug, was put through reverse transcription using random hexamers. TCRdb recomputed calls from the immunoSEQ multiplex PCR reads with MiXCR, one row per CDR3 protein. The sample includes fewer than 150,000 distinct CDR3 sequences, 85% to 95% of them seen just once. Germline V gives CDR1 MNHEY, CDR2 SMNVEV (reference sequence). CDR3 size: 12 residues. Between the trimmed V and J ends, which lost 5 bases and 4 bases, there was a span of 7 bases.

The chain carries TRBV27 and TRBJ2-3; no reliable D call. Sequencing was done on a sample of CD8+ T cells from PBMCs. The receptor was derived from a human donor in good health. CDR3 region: CASSVPPDTQYF. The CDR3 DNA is TGTGCCAGCAGTGTCCCCCCAGATACGCAGTATTTT.